These 28 T cell receptor beta chains share one sample of origin, sequenced in a study of blood T cells in healthy people across ages. Sample-barcoded 5' priming and a J-beta primer mix drove a second PCR of roughly 7 to 11 cycles. One entry per CDR3 protein results from TCRdb running MiXCR on the 5' RACE reads. Altogether about 2 million distinct CDR3 sequences are present, around half being singletons, with the ten largest covering less than 2.5%. The material sequenced was blood. These TCRs come from a middle-aged woman in good health.

V is TRBV2 and J is TRBJ2-5, with unresolved D. V was cut by 4 bases and J by 3 bases, with 12 bases left in between. Germline-derived CDR1 and CDR2 are SNHLY and FYNNEI. The CDR3 spans 14 residues. CDR3 DNA: TGTGCCAGCAGTGCCAGGACGAACGAAGAGACCCAGTACTTC. Residues: CASSARTNEETQYF.

The chain recombines TRBV6-2 or TRBV6-3 with TRBJ2-5; D unresolved. TRBJ2-7 matches the DNA end more closely, so the J call is doubtful. The CDR3 is made up of 11 amino acids. Germline V gene sequence: CDR1 MNHEY, CDR2 SVGEGT. The CDR3 reads CASTAEHEQYF. The CDR3 nucleotides read TGTGCCAGCACCGCGGAGCACGAGCAGTACTTC.

The rearrangement links TRBV20-1 to TRBJ2-5; TRBD2 matches at 13 bases. The CDR3 runs to 15 residues. The V and J ends lost 0 bases and 5 bases, in that order; junction bases with no gene match: 3. The V gene's germline CDR1 is DFQATT and CDR2 SNEGSKA (reference sequence). The CDR3 bases are TGCAGTGCTAGAGATTGGGGACTAGCGGGGGAGACCCAGTACTTC. It translates to CSARDWGLAGETQYF.

This rearrangement joins TRBV20-1 to TRBJ2-2; 11 bases fit TRBD2. The V gene's germline CDR1 is DFQATT and CDR2 SNEGSKA (reference sequence). This CDR3 region has 16 residues. Trimming removed 2 bases from V and 3 bases from J; junction bases left unmatched: 5. CDR3: CSARRLAGLYTGELFF. In DNA, the CDR3 is TGCAGTGCTAGAAGACTAGCGGGGCTTTACACCGGGGAGCTGTTTTTT.

The gene calls are TRBV5-1 and TRBJ2-6; D might be TRBD2 (6 bases). Germline V gene data show CDR1 as SGHRS and CDR2 as YFSETQ. V shed 3 bases and J shed 0 bases, with 22 bases lying between them. The CDR3 loop spans 20 amino acids. In DNA form, the CDR3 reads TGCGCCAGCAGCTCCTCCCTGGGGTCGGGACTCCTCTCTGGGGCCAACGTCCTGACTTTC. Residues: CASSSSLGSGLLSGANVLTF.

This clonotype was observed many times. This rearrangement joins TRBV6-6 to TRBJ2-7; 9 nucleotides match TRBD1. V lost 7 bases to trimming and J lost 4 bases; unmatched junction nucleotides: 11. The CDR3 totals 15 residues. Germline CDR1 reads MNHNY; CDR2 reads SVGAGI (reference sequence). The CDR3 spells CASIGSGTGTYEQYF. The CDR3 DNA is TGTGCCAGCATAGGGTCCGGGACAGGGACTTACGAGCAGTACTTC.

This sequence joins TRBV25-1 and TRBJ2-5, with a possible D match to TRBD1 (6 bases). CDR3 length: 14 amino acids. V was shortened by 6 bases and J by 11 bases, with 22 bases between the two germline ends. Germline V gene data show CDR1 as MGHDK and CDR2 as SYGVNS. CDR3 residues: CASSPGRNPRGQYF. As DNA, the CDR3 is TGTGCCAGCAGCCCCGGACGGAATCCAAGGGGGCAGTACTTC.

The rearrangement links TRBV4-2 to TRBJ2-3; D possibly matches TRBD1 or TRBD2 (6 bases each). V was pared by 8 bases and J by 2 bases, with 11 bases between. Germline CDR1 is LGHNA and CDR2 is YNFKEQ. The CDR3 covers 13 residues. The CDR3: CASGGGHTDTQYF. CDR3 DNA: TGTGCCAGCGGAGGGGGTCACACAGATACGCAGTATTTT.

This clonotype appeared a single time. This sequence joins TRBV20-1 and TRBJ1-2; the match to TRBD1 covers 9 bases. This CDR3 is 18 amino acids long. Germline-derived CDR1 and CDR2 are DFQATT and SNEGSKA (reference sequence). V shed 2 bases, J shed 1 base, and the junction held 14 bases outside the gene matches. Written as DNA, the CDR3 is TGCAGTGCTAGAATGCCGGGACAGGGAATAAGTATTAACTATGGCTACACCTTC. Its translation is CSARMPGQGISINYGYTF.

This chain uses TRBV7-2 with TRBJ2-1, with a possible D match to TRBD2 (5 bases). Trimming left V 6 bases short and J 6 bases short, with 12 bases between. Germline CDR1 is SGHTA and CDR2 is FQGNSA. The CDR3 contains 13 residues. The CDR3 spells CASRAVPRNEQFF. The CDR3 nucleotides read TGTGCCAGCAGAGCGGTCCCTCGCAATGAGCAGTTCTTC.

V usage is TRBV4-1 and J usage is TRBJ2-3; D not certain. The germline gives CDR1 MGHRA, CDR2 YSYEKL. This CDR3 has 14 residues. The V and J ends lost 3 bases and 1 base respectively, with 8 bases between them. The CDR3 region has the DNA TGCGCCAGCAGCCAGGCGGTTCGCACAGATACGCAGTATTTT. It is translated as CASSQAVRTDTQYF.

The chain is built from TRBV4-2 and TRBJ1-1; D perhaps matches TRBD1 (6 bases). This CDR3 comprises 15 residues. V was clipped by 4 bases and J by 0 bases, with 12 bases between them. The germline gives CDR1 LGHNA, CDR2 YNFKEQ. This CDR3 reads CASSPEGEMNTEAFF. CDR3 nucleotide sequence: TGTGCCAGCAGCCCAGAGGGGGAGATGAACACTGAAGCTTTCTTT.

The gene calls are TRBV28 and TRBJ2-6, with D uncertain. CDR1 MDHEN and CDR2 SYDVKM come from the germline V gene. The CDR3 loop spans 15 amino acids. Trimming removed 0 bases at V and 2 bases at J, with 5 bases between. The CDR3 loop reads CASSLWAPGANVLTF. The CDR3 DNA sequence: TGTGCCAGCAGTTTATGGGCCCCTGGGGCCAACGTCCTGACTTTC.

This clonotype came up a few times. The gene calls are TRBV12-3 or TRBV12-4 and TRBJ1-6; the D is unclear. This CDR3 has 16 amino acids. Trimming pared 2 bases from V and 9 bases from J, leaving 17 bases between. CDR3 loop: CASSLSMTEGSSPLHF. CDR3 in DNA: TGTGCCAGCAGTTTATCCATGACGGAGGGTAGTTCACCCCTCCACTTT.

This clonotype was counted between two and nine times. The rearrangement links TRBV29-1 to TRBJ2-3, with a possible D match to TRBD1 (5 bases). Germline values: CDR1 SQVTM, CDR2 ANQGSEA. Trimming pared 4 bases from V and 0 bases from J, leaving 11 bases between. The CDR3 spans 14 residues. DNA of the CDR3: TGCAGCGTTGGACAGACCTATAGCACAGATACGCAGTATTTT. Translating gives CSVGQTYSTDTQYF.

The chain joins TRBV20-1 to TRBJ2-1; D ambiguous. CDR1 DFQATT and CDR2 SNEGSKA come from the germline V gene (reference sequence). V lost 3 bases to trimming and J lost 5 bases, with 2 bases between them. The CDR3 has 10 residues. CDR3 nucleotides: TGCAGTGCTAGCCACAATGAGCAGTTCTTC. Its protein is CSASHNEQFF.

The gene calls are TRBV5-1 and TRBJ2-7; TRBD1 matches at 11 bases. V lost 5 bases and J lost 3; bases outside the gene matches: 4. Germline V gene lookup returns CDR1 SGHRS and CDR2 YFSETQ. The CDR3 is 14 residues long. The CDR3 sequence is CASRQGQGVYEQYF. The DNA for the CDR3 is TGCGCCAGCAGGCAGGGACAGGGGGTCTACGAGCAGTACTTC.

V gene TRBV29-1 combines with J gene TRBJ1-4; 9 nucleotides line up with TRBD1. The CDR3 has 15 residues. The germline V gene has CDR1 SQVTM and CDR2 ANQGSEA. V was pared by 2 bases and J by 3 bases, with 4 bases of the junction left unmatched. Here the CDR3 DNA reads TGCAGCGTTGAAACAGGGGGCATAGCTAATGAAAAACTGTTTTTT. This encodes CSVETGGIANEKLFF.

The CDR3 loop is CASSQDPGAPDTQYF. CDR3 DNA: TGTGCCAGCAGCCAAGATCCCGGGGCCCCAGATACGCAGTATTTT. This sequence joins TRBV3-1 and TRBJ2-3; D is possibly TRBD1 or TRBD2 (5 bases each). This CDR3 is built from 15 residues. Trimming left V 0 bases short and J 4 bases short, with 11 bases between. The germline CDR1 and CDR2 sequences are LGHDT and YNNKEL (reference sequence).

DNA of the CDR3: TGTGCCAGCAGTGACCCGGACAGGGGCCGTTACAATGAGCAGTTCTTC. This sequence encodes CASSDPDRGRYNEQFF. J is TRBJ2-1 and V is TRBV25-1; 9 positions agree with TRBD1. The CDR3 is 16 amino acids. Unmatched junction bases numbered 7, after V lost 3 bases and J lost 4 bases. Germline V gene sequence: CDR1 MGHDK, CDR2 SYGVNS.

V gene TRBV5-1 combines with J gene TRBJ1-2, with TRBD1 identical over 11 bases. CDR3 size: 16 residues. The junction had 9 bases not matched to a gene; V was cut back by 3 bases and J by 5 bases. Germline loops: CDR1 SGHRS, CDR2 YFSETQ. The CDR3 sequence: CASSYGQGAVEYGYTF. For the CDR3, the DNA is TGCGCCAGCAGCTACGGACAGGGGGCAGTTGAGTATGGCTACACCTTC.

The gene calls are TRBV9 and TRBJ1-2; TRBD1 agrees at 12 bases. Germline loops: CDR1 SGDLS, CDR2 YYNGEE. V gave up 2 bases and J gave up 6 bases; unmatched junction bases: 5. CDR3 length: 15 amino acids. CDR3 amino acids: CASSVSGQGADGYTF. For the CDR3, the DNA is TGTGCCAGCAGCGTTTCGGGACAGGGGGCGGATGGCTACACCTTC.

The chain uses TRBV7-2 and TRBJ2-5; the D gene could be TRBD1 or TRBD2 (7 bases each). V shed 4 bases and J shed 4 bases, with 13 bases lying between them. Looked up from germline, CDR1 is SGHTA and CDR2 is FQGNSA. The CDR3 length is 14 residues. The CDR3 DNA sequence: TGTGCCAGCAGCTCAGGGGGGGCCCCAGAGACCCAGTACTTC. It is translated as CASSSGGAPETQYF.

This chain links TRBV5-1 with TRBJ2-7, with D tentatively TRBD1 (6 bases). Germline V gene data show CDR1 as SGHRS and CDR2 as YFSETQ. The CDR3 covers 13 residues. Trimming stripped 2 bases from V and 3 bases from J, with 9 bases between. The CDR3 sequence is CASSFGTIYEQYF. CDR3 coding DNA: TGCGCCAGCAGCTTCGGGACAATCTACGAGCAGTACTTC.

This clonotype has just a few counts. The rearrangement joins TRBV7-2 to TRBJ1-4; maybe TRBD1 (6 bases). The V gene's germline CDR1 is SGHTA and CDR2 FQGNSA. Trimming removed 8 bases at V and 0 bases at J, with 13 bases between. This CDR3 is 15 amino acids long. The CDR3 loop is CASGEGGPTNEKLFF. CDR3 nucleotides: TGTGCCAGCGGGGAAGGGGGACCAACTAATGAAAAACTGTTTTTT.

This clonotype occurred many times. Relative to the germline gene, one junction end is altered; a read error may explain this. CDR3 DNA: TGCGCCAGCAGTTCCAGGGGGAATCAGCCCCAGCATTTT. Its translation: CASSSRGNQPQHF. The chain couples TRBV7-2 to TRBJ1-5; 7 bases fit TRBD1. This CDR3 has 13 amino acids. CDR1 is SGHTA and CDR2 is FQGNSA in the germline V gene.

The DNA of the CDR3 is TGTGCCAGCAGTTTTGTGGGCCTTGAGCAGTTCTTC. This translates into CASSFVGLEQFF. The chain combines TRBV12-3 or TRBV12-4 with TRBJ2-1; no reliable D call. This CDR3 has 12 amino acids. V was shortened by 3 bases and J by 9 bases, with 9 bases between the two germline ends.

V gene TRBV3-1 combines with J gene TRBJ2-5, with 10 bases that match TRBD1. Unmatched junction bases numbered 11, after V lost 4 bases and J lost 3 bases. The germline gives CDR1 LGHDT, CDR2 YNNKEL (reference sequence). The CDR3 spans 17 residues. The CDR3 DNA reads TGTGCCAGCAGCCGACACGGGACAGGGGTTGAAAAAGAGACCCAGTACTTC. This translates into CASSRHGTGVEKETQYF.